This TCR beta chain was retrieved from a study of T cells after yellow fever vaccination. Study overall: SMART-Seq v4 Ultra Low Input served to prepare low-cell-number fractions.

In germline, CDR1 is SGHVS, CDR2 FNYEAQ. The CDR3 spans 14 residues. The V gene lost 3 bases and the J gene lost 4 bases, with 12 bases spanning the gap. A process of 5'RACE template switching, which added a universal primer site and UMIs, was used to make TCR cDNA. TCRdb reprocessed the 5' RACE reads with MiXCR, giving one entry per CDR3 protein. The sample yields hundreds of thousands of distinct CDR3 sequences, about 8.7% seen once. Study-wide findings and caveats: Most primary-vaccination clones reappeared after the booster (about 95% CD4, more than 70% CD8).

Turning to this clonotype: Antigen specificity is unknown.

The receptor was derived from a man younger than 35 who received the YFV17D yellow fever vaccine. This rearrangement joins TRBV7-6 to TRBJ1-1; D ambiguous. The sample in question was PBMCs, obtained on the day of the first yellow fever vaccination. Here the CDR3 DNA reads TGTGCCAGCAGCTTTGAGTTCTCAAGCACTGAAGCTTTCTTT. Amino acids: CASSFEFSSTEAFF. The whole variable domain, filled in from reference TRBV7-6 and TRBJ1-1, reads GAGVSQSPRYKVTKRGQDVALRCDPISGHVSLYWYRQALGQGPEFLTYFNYEAQQDKSGLPNDRFSAERPEGSISTLTIQRTEQRDSAMYRCASSFEFSSTEAFFGQGTRLTVV.